The subject of this entry is one T cell receptor (beta chain). Its specificity is not known. This sample stems from a study of post-analysis software for immune sequencing data. The length of the CDR3 is 14 residues. Trimming pared 5 bases from V and 6 bases from J, leaving 14 bases between. Germline loops: CDR1 LGHDT, CDR2 YNNKEL (reference sequence). Points from the study as a whole: In patients, TRBV5-6, TRBV5-1 and TRBV20-1 belonged to about five TRBV segments found more frequently than in controls. Comparison with controls showed significantly lower normalized Chao1 diversity in multiple sclerosis patients.

Built from TCR beta cDNA, the libraries had unique molecular identifiers in them. Around 450,000 cDNA molecules were recovered from an input of 1 to 10 million T cells. Each CDR3 protein gets one entry after TCRdb re-called the PCR reads with MiXCR. The profile shows roughly 670,000 distinct CDR3 sequences, approximately 60% of them singletons. Sequencing was carried out using blood. This TCR came from a girl aged 2-9 years with multiple sclerosis. The rearrangement links TRBV3-1 to TRBJ2-1; possible D gene TRBD1, 6 bases. The CDR3 sequence: CASSTTPQGNEQFF. CDR3 coding DNA: TGTGCCAGCAGCACCACGCCACAGGGCAATGAGCAGTTCTTC.